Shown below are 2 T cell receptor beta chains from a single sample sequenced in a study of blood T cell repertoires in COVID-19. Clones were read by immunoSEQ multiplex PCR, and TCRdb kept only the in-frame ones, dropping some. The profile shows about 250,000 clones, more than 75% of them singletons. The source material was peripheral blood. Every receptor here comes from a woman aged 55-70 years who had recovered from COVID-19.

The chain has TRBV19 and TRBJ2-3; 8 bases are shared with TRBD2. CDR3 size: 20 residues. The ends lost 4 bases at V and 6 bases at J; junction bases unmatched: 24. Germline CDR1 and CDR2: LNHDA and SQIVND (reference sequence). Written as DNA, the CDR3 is TGTGCCAGTAGTACCACACGGGGAGGCGGGGGGATGTATGGTGAGGATACGCAGTATTTT. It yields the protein CASSTTRGGGGMYGEDTQYF.

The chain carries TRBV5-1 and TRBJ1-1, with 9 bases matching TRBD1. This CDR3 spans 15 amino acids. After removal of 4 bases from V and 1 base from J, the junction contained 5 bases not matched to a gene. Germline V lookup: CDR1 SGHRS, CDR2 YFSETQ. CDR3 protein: CASSKTGGANTEAFF. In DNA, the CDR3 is TGCGCCAGCAGCAAAACAGGGGGCGCGAACACTGAAGCTTTCTTT. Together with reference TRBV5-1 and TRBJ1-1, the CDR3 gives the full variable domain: KAGVTQTPRYLIKTRGQQVTLSCSPISGHRSVSWYQQTPGQGLQFLFEYFSETQRNKGNFPGRFSGRQFSNSRSEMNVSTLELGDSALYLCASSKTGGANTEAFFGQGTRLTVV.